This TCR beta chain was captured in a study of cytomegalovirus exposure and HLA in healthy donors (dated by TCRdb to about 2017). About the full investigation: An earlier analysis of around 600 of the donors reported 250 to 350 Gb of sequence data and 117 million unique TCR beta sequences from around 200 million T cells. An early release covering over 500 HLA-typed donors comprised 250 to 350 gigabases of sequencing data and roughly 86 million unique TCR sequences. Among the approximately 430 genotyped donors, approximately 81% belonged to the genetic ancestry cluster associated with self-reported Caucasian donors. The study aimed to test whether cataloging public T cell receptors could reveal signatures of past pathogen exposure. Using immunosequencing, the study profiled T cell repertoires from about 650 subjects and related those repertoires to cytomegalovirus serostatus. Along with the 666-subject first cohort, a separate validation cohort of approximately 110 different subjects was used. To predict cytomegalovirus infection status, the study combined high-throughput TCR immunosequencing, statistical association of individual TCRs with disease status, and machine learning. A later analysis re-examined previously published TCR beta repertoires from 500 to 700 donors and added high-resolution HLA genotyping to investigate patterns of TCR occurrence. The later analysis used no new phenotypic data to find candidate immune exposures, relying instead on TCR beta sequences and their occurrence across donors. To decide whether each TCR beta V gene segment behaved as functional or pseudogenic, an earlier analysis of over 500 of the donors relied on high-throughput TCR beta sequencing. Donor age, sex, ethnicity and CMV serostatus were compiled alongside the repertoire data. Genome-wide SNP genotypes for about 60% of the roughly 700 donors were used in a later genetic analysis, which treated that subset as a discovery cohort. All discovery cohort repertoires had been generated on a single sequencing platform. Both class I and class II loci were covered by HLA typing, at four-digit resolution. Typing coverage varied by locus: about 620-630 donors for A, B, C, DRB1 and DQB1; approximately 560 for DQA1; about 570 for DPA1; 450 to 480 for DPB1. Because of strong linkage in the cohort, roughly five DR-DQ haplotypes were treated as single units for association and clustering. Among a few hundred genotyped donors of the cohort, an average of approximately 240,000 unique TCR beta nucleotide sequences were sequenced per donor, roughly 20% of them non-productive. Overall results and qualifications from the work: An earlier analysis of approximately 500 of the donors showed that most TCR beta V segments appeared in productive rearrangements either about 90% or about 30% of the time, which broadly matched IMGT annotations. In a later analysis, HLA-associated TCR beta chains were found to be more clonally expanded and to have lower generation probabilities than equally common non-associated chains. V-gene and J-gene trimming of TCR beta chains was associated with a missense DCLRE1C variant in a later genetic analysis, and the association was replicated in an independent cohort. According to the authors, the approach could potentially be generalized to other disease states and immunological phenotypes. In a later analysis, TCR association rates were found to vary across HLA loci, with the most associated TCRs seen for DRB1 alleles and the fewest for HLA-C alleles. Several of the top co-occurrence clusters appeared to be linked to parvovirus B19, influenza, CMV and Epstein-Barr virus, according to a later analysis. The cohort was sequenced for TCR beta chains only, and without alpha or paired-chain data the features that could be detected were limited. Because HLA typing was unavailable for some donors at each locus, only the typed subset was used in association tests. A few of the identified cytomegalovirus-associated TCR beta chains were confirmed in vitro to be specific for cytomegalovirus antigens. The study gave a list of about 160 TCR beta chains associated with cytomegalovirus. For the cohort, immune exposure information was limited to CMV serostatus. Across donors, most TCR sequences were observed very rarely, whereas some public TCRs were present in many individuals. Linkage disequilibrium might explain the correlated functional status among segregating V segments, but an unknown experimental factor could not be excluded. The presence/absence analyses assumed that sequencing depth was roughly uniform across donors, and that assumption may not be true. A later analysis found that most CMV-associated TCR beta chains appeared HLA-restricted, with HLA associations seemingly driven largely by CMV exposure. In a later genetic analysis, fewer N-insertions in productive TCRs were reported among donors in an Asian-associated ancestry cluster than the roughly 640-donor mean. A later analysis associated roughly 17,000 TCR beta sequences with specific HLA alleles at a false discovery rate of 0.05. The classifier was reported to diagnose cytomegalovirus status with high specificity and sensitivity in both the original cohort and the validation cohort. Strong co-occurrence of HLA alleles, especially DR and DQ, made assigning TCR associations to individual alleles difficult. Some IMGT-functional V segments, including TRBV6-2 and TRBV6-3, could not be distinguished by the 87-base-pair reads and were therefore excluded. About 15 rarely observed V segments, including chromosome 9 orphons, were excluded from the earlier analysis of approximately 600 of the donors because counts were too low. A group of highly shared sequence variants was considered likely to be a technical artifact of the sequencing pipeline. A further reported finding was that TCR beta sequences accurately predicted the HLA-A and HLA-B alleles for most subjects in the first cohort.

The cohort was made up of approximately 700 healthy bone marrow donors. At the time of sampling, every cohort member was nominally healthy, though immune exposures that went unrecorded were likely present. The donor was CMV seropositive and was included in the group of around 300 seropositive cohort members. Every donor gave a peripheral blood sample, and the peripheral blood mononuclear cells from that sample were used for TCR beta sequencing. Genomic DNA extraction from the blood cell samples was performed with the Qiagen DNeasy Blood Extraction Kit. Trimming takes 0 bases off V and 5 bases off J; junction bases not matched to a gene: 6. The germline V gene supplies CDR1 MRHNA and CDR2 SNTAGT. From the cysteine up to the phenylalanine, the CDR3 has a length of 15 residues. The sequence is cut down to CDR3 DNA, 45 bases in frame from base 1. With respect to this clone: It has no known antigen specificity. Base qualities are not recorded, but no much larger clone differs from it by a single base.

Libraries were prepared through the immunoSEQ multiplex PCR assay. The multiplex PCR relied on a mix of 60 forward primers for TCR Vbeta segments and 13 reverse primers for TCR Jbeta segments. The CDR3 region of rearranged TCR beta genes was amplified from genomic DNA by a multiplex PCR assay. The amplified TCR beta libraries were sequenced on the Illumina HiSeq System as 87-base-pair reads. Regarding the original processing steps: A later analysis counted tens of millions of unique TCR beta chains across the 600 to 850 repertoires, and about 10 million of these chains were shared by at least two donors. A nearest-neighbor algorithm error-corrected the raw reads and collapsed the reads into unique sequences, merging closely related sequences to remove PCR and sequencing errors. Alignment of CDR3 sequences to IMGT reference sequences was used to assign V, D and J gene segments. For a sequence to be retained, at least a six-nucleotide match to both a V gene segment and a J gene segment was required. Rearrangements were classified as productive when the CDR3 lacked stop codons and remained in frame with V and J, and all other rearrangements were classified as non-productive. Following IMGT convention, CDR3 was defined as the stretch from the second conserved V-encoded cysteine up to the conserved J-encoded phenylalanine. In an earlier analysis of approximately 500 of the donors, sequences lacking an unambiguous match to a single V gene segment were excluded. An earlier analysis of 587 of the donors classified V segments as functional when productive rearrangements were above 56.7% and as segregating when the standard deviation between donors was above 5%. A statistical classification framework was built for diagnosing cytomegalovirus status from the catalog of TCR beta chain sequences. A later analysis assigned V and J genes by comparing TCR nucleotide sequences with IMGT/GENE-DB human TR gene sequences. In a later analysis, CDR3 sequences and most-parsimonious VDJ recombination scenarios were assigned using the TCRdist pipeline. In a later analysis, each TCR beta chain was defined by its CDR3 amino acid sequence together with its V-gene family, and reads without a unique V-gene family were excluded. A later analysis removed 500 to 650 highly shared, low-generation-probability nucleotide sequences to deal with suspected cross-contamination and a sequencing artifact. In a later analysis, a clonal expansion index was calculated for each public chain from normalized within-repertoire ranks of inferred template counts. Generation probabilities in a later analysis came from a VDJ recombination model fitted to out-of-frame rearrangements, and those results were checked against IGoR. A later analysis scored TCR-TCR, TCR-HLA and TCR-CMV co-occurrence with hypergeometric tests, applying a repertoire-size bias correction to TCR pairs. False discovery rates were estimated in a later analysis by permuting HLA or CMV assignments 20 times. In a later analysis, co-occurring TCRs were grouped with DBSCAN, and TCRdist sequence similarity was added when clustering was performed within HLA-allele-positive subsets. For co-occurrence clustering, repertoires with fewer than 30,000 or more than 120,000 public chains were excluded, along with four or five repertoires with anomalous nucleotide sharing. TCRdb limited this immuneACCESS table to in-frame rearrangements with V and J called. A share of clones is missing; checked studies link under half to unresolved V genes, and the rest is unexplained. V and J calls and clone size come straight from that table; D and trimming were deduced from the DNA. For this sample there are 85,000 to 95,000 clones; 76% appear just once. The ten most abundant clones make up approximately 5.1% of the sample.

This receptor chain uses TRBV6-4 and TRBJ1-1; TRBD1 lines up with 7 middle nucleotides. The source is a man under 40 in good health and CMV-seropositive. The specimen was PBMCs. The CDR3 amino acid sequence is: CASSDSSRGVTEAFF. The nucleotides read TGTGCCAGCAGTGACTCGAGCAGGGGGGTGACTGAAGCTTTCTTT.